Listed below are T cell receptor beta chains from one sample, sequenced in a study of T cells after yellow fever vaccination. One entry per CDR3 protein results from TCRdb running MiXCR on the 5' RACE reads. This sample has 300,000 to 400,000 distinct CDR3 sequences; around 3.9% occur once, and the top ten carry roughly 24%. This material consisted of PBMCs, taken 5 days after the yellow fever booster vaccination. These receptors were taken from a young man who received the YFV17D yellow fever vaccine. CDR3s include the opening cysteine and the closing phenylalanine or tryptophan. The order of the fields is V gene, J gene, CDR3 length, CDR3 protein.

V gene: TRBV27; J gene: TRBJ2-1; CDR3 length: 16; CDR3 protein: CASSLSLGTVGNEQFF
V gene: TRBV10-3; J gene: TRBJ2-2; CDR3 length: 12; CDR3 protein: CANRRNTGELFF
V gene: TRBV6-5; J gene: TRBJ1-3; CDR3 length: 15; CDR3 protein: CASRRNLGSGNTIYF
V gene: TRBV4-1; J gene: TRBJ2-1; CDR3 length: 17; CDR3 protein: CASSHNPTSGSYNEQFF
V gene: TRBV5-1; J gene: TRBJ1-4; CDR3 length: 15; CDR3 protein: CASSLVDRENEKLFF
V gene: TRBV20-1; J gene: TRBJ2-1; CDR3 length: 15; CDR3 protein: CSALGLSSSYNEQFF
V gene: TRBV5-4; J gene: TRBJ2-3; CDR3 length: 16; CDR3 protein: CASSAYAGGRTDTQYF
V gene: TRBV6-5; J gene: TRBJ2-2; CDR3 length: 13; CDR3 protein: CASSFAQGGELFF
V gene: TRBV7-3; J gene: TRBJ2-5; CDR3 length: 13; CDR3 protein: CASSQTGGETQYF
V gene: TRBV12-3/TRBV12-4; J gene: TRBJ1-2; CDR3 length: 15; CDR3 protein: CASSPQGSANYGYTF
V gene: TRBV20-1; J gene: TRBJ1-1; CDR3 length: 15; CDR3 protein: CSAWSSGHPNTEAFF
V gene: TRBV10-3; J gene: TRBJ2-4; CDR3 length: 15; CDR3 protein: CAISEEAGVGNIQYF
V gene: TRBV6-2/TRBV6-3; J gene: TRBJ2-1; CDR3 length: 13; CDR3 protein: CASSFVPSNEQFF
V gene: TRBV5-1; J gene: TRBJ2-5; CDR3 length: 12; CDR3 protein: CASSLGQETQYF
V gene: TRBV7-8; J gene: TRBJ2-3; CDR3 length: 19; CDR3 protein: CASSTSPQREGGSTDTQYF
V gene: TRBV18; J gene: TRBJ2-1; CDR3 length: 18; CDR3 protein: CASSGSKMLAGGYNEQFF
V gene: TRBV25-1; J gene: TRBJ1-6; CDR3 length: 15; CDR3 protein: CASQTGDSYNSPLHF
V gene: TRBV5-1; J gene: TRBJ2-1; CDR3 length: 14; CDR3 protein: CASSTGTSHNEQFF